This T cell receptor (beta chain) is from a study of blood T cell repertoires in COVID-19. CDR1 KGHDR and CDR2 SFDVKD come from the germline V gene. Trimming took off 3 bases at V and 5 bases at J, with 10 bases between the two ends. This CDR3 is built from 13 residues. Methods used by the authors: Nucleated cell number was recorded as an estimate derived from reference gene primer amplification. The table came from immunoSEQ multiplex PCR; TCRdb's copy has only in-frame clones and leaves some out. V, J and clone size are taken as reported in that table, and D and trimming were inferred from the DNA itself. The repertoire includes around 260,000 clones, approximately 90% of them detected once, and roughly 1.1% sits in the top ten.

The clonotype was recovered from a woman between 25 and 40 years old who had recovered from COVID-19. Sequenced: PBMCs or T cells enriched from blood (not recorded which). The J gene is TRBJ2-7, the V gene TRBV24-1; D might be TRBD2 (6 bases). CDR3 in DNA: TGTGCCACCAGTGATCCACAGCGGGACGAGCAGTACTTC. Translated, it gives CATSDPQRDEQYF.